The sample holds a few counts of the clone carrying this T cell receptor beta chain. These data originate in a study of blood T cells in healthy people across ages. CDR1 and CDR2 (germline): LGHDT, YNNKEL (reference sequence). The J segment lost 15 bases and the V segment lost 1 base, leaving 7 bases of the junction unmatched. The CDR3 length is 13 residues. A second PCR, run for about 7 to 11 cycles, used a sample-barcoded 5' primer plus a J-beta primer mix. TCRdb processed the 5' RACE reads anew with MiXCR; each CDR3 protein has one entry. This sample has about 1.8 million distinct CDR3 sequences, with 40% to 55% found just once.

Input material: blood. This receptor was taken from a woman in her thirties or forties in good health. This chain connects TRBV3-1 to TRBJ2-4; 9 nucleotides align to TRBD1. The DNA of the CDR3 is TGTGCCAGCAGCCAAGGGGGACAGGGTTCTCCGTACTTC. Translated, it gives CASSQGGQGSPYF.